A selection of T cell receptor beta chains follows, all from one sample in a study of T-cell memory formation after mild COVID-19. TCRdb processed the 5' RACE reads anew with MiXCR; each CDR3 protein has one entry. The sample lists about 430,000 distinct CDR3 sequences; approximately 24% were seen once. The sequenced material came from PBMCs or a T cell subset sorted from them (not recorded which). The receptors originated from an adult woman who had mild COVID-19 (a few samples of this study predate the infection). Cell type and time point are not known. Both conserved end residues are part of each CDR3. D genes are given only for firm matches. Size is omitted from some rows. Given values are once, few, many or a class for expanded clones.

V,size,J,D,DNA,CDR3
TRBV4-1,.,TRBJ2-7,TRBD1,TGCGCCAGCAGCCAGAGGGGAGACAGGGCCTACGAGCAGTACTTC,CASSQRGDRAYEQYF
TRBV14,few,TRBJ1-1,.,TGTGCCAGCAGCCACCGCCGTGGGGGGGTCGGCACTGAAGCTTTCTTT,CASSHRRGGVGTEAFF
TRBV12-3/TRBV12-4,.,TRBJ1-6,.,TGTGCCAGCAGTTTAAAGGCGGGAAATTCACCCCTCCACTTT,CASSLKAGNSPLHF
TRBV19,.,TRBJ1-2,TRBD1,TGTGCCAGTAGTATAGCTACAGGGGGAGGCTATGGCTACACCTTC,CASSIATGGGYGYTF
TRBV20-1,.,TRBJ2-2,TRBD2,TGCAGTGCCCGACTCCTAGCGGATTGGGGGACCGGGGAGCTGTTTTTT,CSARLLADWGTGELFF
TRBV7-9,.,TRBJ1-5,TRBD1,TGTGCCAGCAGCTTCTCAGGGGGACACGGCCTCGGGACCCAGCATTTT,CASSFSGGHGLGTQHF
TRBV6-5,.,TRBJ2-6,.,TGTGCCAGCAGAGGGACTGGGGCCAACGTCCTGACTTTC,CASRGTGANVLTF
TRBV7-3,.,TRBJ2-3,TRBD2,TGTGCCAGCAGCCAGGGACTAGCGTACGCAGATACGCAGTATTTT,CASSQGLAYADTQYF
TRBV7-6,.,TRBJ2-1,.,TGTGCCAGCAGCTTAGTTCGGACGGAGAGCTCCTACAATGAGCAGTTCTTC,CASSLVRTESSYNEQFF
TRBV20-1,.,TRBJ2-7,.,TGCAGTGCTAGGGTTGGGGGCTCGGACTACGAGCAGTACTTC,CSARVGGSDYEQYF
TRBV12-3/TRBV12-4,once,TRBJ2-3,TRBD2,TGTGCCAGCAGTCCCAGCTCAGCGGGATTCCAAACAGATACGCAGTATTTT,CASSPSSAGFQTDTQYF
TRBV7-8,few,TRBJ2-1,.,TGTGCCAGCTCATATCCAATCCTCTCCTACAATGAGCAGTTCTTC,CASSYPILSYNEQFF
TRBV4-3,.,TRBJ2-7,.,TGCGCCAGCAGCCAAGATTTTGCTAGCCTAGCCCACGAGCAGTACTTC,CASSQDFASLAHEQYF
TRBV5-5,.,TRBJ2-7,TRBD1,TGTGCCAGCAGCAAGAGACAGGGGGTAGGAGAGCAGTACTTC,CASSKRQGVGEQYF
TRBV12-3/TRBV12-4,.,TRBJ2-3,TRBD2,TGTGCCAGCAGTCCACGCCTACTAGCGGGAGGGAGGCCAGATACGCAGTATTTT,CASSPRLLAGGRPDTQYF
TRBV5-1,few,TRBJ2-7,.,TGCGCCAGCAGCCCCTTGTTAGGGGATTACGAGCAGTACTTC,CASSPLLGDYEQYF
TRBV7-6,.,TRBJ2-7,.,TGTGCCAGCAGCATGAAGGGCACCTACGAGCAGTACTTC,CASSMKGTYEQYF
TRBV27,once,TRBJ2-5,TRBD2,TGTGCCAGCAGTCCCCTTAGCGCGGGGGGGCCGGGGACCCAGTACTTC,CASSPLSAGGPGTQYF
TRBV12-3/TRBV12-4,.,TRBJ2-4,.,TGTGCCAGCAGTTATCCGGGAAAAAAAAACATTCAGTACTTC,CASSYPGKKNIQYF
TRBV7-2,few,TRBJ2-3,.,TGTGCCAGCAGCTTATCGGGGGTCCGCACAGATACGCAGTATTTT,CASSLSGVRTDTQYF
TRBV5-6,few,TRBJ1-2,.,TGTGCCAGCAGCTTGAGCGGGGGTTCCTCCTATGGCTACACCTTC,CASSLSGGSSYGYTF
TRBV27,few,TRBJ2-6,TRBD1,TGTGCCAGCAGTTTAGAGGGGACAGGGTGGTCAGGGGCCAACGTCCTGACTTTC,CASSLEGTGWSGANVLTF
TRBV5-1,.,TRBJ2-2,TRBD1,TGCGCCAGCAGCCCCGGACAGGTGGACACCGGGGAGCTGTTTTTT,CASSPGQVDTGELFF
TRBV5-1,.,TRBJ1-1,.,TGCGCCAGCAGCTTGGCAGTGGACAGTGGCGCTGAAGCTTTCTTT,CASSLAVDSGAEAFF
TRBV24-1,few,TRBJ2-1,.,TGTGCCACCAGTGATTTGAGCCGGGAGCAGTTCTTC,CATSDLSREQFF
TRBV7-3,few,TRBJ2-1,TRBD1,TGTGCCAGCAGCTTATTGTCCGGGACAGGCTACAATGAGCAGTTCTTC,CASSLLSGTGYNEQFF
TRBV5-1,many,TRBJ1-1,.,TGCGCCAGCAGCGCTATGTGGTCCGAGAACACTGAAGCTTTCTTT,CASSAMWSENTEAFF
TRBV20-1,few,TRBJ1-5,.,TGCAGTGCTAGAGAATTACTGGGCCAGGGGCTTGGTCAGCCCCAGCATTTT,CSARELLGQGLGQPQHF
TRBV11-2,few,TRBJ2-7,TRBD2,TGTGCCAGCAGCGCCGGGAGGCTCCGGGCCTACGAGCAGTACTTC,CASSAGRLRAYEQYF
TRBV4-1,few,TRBJ2-5,.,TGCGCCAGCAGCCAAGCGATGGGGGAGACCCAGTACTTC,CASSQAMGETQYF
TRBV24-1,.,TRBJ2-5,.,TGTGCCACCAGTGATCCACAGGGACGGACCCAGTACTTC,CATSDPQGRTQYF
TRBV7-3,few,TRBJ1-1,TRBD1,TGTGCCAGCAGCTTATCCGGGACAGGGGGTGAAGCTTTCTTT,CASSLSGTGGEAFF
TRBV9,.,TRBJ1-3,TRBD1,TGTGCCAGCAGCGCCCGGGACAGGGACCCTGGAAACACCATATATTTT,CASSARDRDPGNTIYF
TRBV24-1,.,TRBJ2-3,.,TGTGCCACCTCCTCCGGGCCGGTCACAGATACGCAGTATTTT,CATSSGPVTDTQYF
TRBV20-1,few,TRBJ2-7,.,TGCAGTGCTAGAGAGGGGGGACACGAGCAGTACTTC,CSAREGGHEQYF
TRBV7-8,few,TRBJ2-3,.,TGTGCCAGCAGCTTAGCGCGAAACACAGATACGCAGTATTTT,CASSLARNTDTQYF
TRBV3-1,.,TRBJ2-5,TRBD1,TGTGCCAGCAGCCAAAGTCCTGGACAGGGGACCCAGTACTTC,CASSQSPGQGTQYF
TRBV7-2,.,TRBJ2-4,TRBD1,TGTGCCAGCAGCTTAGGATACAGGGGGAGACCCCCAAACATTCAGTACTTC,CASSLGYRGRPPNIQYF
TRBV6-6,few,TRBJ1-5,TRBD1,TGTGCCAGCAGTTGGGGACAGGGGAACAATCAGCCCCAGCATTTT,CASSWGQGNNQPQHF
TRBV18,few,TRBJ2-7,.,TGTGCCAGCTCAGCCCGGGACGGTTCCTACGAGCAGTACTTC,CASSARDGSYEQYF
TRBV5-5,.,TRBJ1-2,.,TGTGCCAGCAGCTTGGCCGTGGACAGACCTCATGGCTACACCTTC,CASSLAVDRPHGYTF
TRBV30,.,TRBJ1-2,.,TGTGCCTGGAGCTATGTATTCGGCTACACCTTC,CAWSYVFGYTF
TRBV12-3/TRBV12-4,few,TRBJ1-1,.,TGTGCCAGCAGTTACACTGAAGCTTTCTTT,CASSYTEAFF
TRBV5-1,many,TRBJ1-1,.,TGCGCCAGCAGCCAATCGGACAGATATGAAGCTTTCTTT,CASSQSDRYEAFF
TRBV19,once,TRBJ1-5,.,TGTGCCAGTAGTGGAGGTGGGGCCGGGACATTATATAGCAATCAGCCCCAGCATTTT,CASSGGGAGTLYSNQPQHF
TRBV11-1,few,TRBJ2-5,TRBD1,TGTGCCACCTCGGGACAGCTACAAGAGACCCAGTACTTC,CATSGQLQETQYF
TRBV7-9,.,TRBJ2-1,TRBD2,TGTGCCAGCAGCTTAGAGCGGGAGGCCGCAGGGTTCTTC,CASSLEREAAGFF
TRBV9,many,TRBJ2-4,.,TGTGCCAGCAGCGAATCAGTGGGAAACATTCAGTACTTC,CASSESVGNIQYF
TRBV12-3/TRBV12-4,.,TRBJ2-4,TRBD1,TGTGCCAGCAGTTTCGACAGGGGCGAAAACATTCAGTACTTC,CASSFDRGENIQYF
TRBV7-8,.,TRBJ2-7,TRBD2,TGTGCCAGCAGCCGAAGTAGCGGGAGTAGGTACGAGCAGTACTTC,CASSRSSGSRYEQYF
TRBV20-1,few,TRBJ2-3,TRBD2,TGCAGTGCTAGGGCTAGCGGGAGAACAGATACGCAGTATTTT,CSARASGRTDTQYF
TRBV20-1,few,TRBJ1-5,TRBD1,TGCAGTGCCAAGAGGGCAGGGGGCAGGGGGCAGCCCCAGCATTTT,CSAKRAGGRGQPQHF
TRBV7-2,.,TRBJ1-2,.,TGTGCCAGCAGCTTAGAAGTGAGGGGGAACTATGGCTACACCTTC,CASSLEVRGNYGYTF
TRBV29-1,.,TRBJ2-2,TRBD2,TGCAGCGCCGGGGCGGGGGACACCGGGGAGCTGTTTTTT,CSAGAGDTGELFF